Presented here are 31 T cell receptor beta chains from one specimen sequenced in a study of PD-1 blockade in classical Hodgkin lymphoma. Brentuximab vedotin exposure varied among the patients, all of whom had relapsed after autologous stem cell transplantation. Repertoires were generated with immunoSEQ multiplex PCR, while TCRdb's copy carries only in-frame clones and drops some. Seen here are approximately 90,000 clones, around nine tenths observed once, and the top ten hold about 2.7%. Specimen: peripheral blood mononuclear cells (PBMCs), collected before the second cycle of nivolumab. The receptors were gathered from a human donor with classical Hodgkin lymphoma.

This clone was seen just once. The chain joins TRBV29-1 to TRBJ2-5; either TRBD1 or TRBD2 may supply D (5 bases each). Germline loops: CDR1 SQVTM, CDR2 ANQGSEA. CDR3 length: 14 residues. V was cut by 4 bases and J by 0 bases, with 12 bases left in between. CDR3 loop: CSVGRGPYQETQYF. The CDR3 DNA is TGCAGCGTTGGTCGGGGACCCTACCAAGAGACCCAGTACTTC.

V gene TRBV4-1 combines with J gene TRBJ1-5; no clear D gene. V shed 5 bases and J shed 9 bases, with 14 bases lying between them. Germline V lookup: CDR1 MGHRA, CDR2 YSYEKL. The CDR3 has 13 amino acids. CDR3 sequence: CASSVTGVGPQHF. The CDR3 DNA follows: TGCGCCAGCAGCGTAACCGGGGTCGGGCCCCAGCATTTT.

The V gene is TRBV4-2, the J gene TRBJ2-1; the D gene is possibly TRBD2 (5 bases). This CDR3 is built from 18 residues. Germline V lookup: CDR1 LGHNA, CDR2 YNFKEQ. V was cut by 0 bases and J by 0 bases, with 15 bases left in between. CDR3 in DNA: TGTGCCAGCAGCCAAGACGGCGCCTACGAGGGCTCCTACAATGAGCAGTTCTTC. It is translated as CASSQDGAYEGSYNEQFF.

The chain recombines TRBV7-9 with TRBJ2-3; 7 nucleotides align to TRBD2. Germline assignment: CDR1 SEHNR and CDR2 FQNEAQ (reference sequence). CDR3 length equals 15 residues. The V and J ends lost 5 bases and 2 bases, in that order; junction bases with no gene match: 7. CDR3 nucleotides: TGTGCCAGCAGCGTACCTAGCGGAGCCACAGATACGCAGTATTTT. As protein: CASSVPSGATDTQYF.

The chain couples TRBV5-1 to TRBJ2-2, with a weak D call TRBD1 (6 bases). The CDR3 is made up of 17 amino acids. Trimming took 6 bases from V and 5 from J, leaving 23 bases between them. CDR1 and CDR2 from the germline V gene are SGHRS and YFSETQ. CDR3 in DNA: TGCGCCAGCACGGGGTTCTCCGGGACACTAAATACCGGGGAGCTGTTTTTT. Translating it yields CASTGFSGTLNTGELFF.

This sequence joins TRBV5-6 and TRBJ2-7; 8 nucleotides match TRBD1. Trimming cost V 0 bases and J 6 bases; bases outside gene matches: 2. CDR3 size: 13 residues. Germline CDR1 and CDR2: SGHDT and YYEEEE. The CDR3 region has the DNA TGTGCCAGCAGCTTGGACAGGGGGGCCGAGCAGTACTTC. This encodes CASSLDRGAEQYF.

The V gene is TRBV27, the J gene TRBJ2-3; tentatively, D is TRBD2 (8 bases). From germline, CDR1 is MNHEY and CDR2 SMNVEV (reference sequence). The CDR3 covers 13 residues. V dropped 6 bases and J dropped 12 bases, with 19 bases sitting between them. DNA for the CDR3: TGTGCCAGCAGGTTCGGGGGGGGGACAGATCAGTATTTT. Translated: CASRFGGGTDQYF.

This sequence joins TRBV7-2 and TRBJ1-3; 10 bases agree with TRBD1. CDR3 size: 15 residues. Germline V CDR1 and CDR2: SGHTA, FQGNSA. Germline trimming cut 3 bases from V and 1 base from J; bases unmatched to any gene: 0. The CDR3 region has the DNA TGTGCCAGCAGCTTGGGACAGGGGTCTGGAAACACCATATATTTT. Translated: CASSLGQGSGNTIYF.

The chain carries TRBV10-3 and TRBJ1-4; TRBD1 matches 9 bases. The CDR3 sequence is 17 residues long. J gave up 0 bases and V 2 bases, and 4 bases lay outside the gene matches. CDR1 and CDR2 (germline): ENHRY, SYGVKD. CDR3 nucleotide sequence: TGTGCCATCAGTGAGCCGACAGGGGGTGCAACTAATGAAAAACTGTTTTTT. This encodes CAISEPTGGATNEKLFF.

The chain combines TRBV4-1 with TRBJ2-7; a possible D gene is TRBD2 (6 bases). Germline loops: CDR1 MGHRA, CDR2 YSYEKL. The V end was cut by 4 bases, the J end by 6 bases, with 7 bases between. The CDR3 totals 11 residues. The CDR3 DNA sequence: TGCGCCAGCAGCCTCGGGGGCGAGCAGTACTTC. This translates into CASSLGGEQYF.

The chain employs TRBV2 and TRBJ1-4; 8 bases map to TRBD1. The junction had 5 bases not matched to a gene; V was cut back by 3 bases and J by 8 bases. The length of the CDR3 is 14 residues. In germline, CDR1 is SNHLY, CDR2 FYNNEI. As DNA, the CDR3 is TGTGCCAGCAGTGAGGACAGGGCGGAAGAAAAACTGTTTTTT. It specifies CASSEDRAEEKLFF.

The CDR3 DNA sequence: TGTGCCAGCAGCCAGACTCGAACCACAGATACGCAGTATTTT. Its protein product is CASSQTRTTDTQYF. The genes are TRBV27 and TRBJ2-3, with D unresolved. CDR1 MNHEY and CDR2 SMNVEV come from the germline V gene (reference sequence). V shed 6 bases and J shed 2 bases, with 12 bases lying between them. The CDR3 runs to 14 residues.

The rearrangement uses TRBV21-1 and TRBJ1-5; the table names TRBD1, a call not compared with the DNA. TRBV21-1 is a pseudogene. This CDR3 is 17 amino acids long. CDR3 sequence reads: CASSGSITGSSNQPQHF. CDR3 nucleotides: TGTGCCAGCAGTGGATCTATAACAGGGAGCTCCAATCAGCCCCAGCATTTT.

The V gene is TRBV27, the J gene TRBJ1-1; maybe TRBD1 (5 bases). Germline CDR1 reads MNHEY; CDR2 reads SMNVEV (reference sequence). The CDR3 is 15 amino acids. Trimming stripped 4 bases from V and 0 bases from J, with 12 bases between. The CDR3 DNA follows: TGTGCCAGCAGTTACAGGTTGGGGGTGAACACTGAAGCTTTCTTT. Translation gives CASSYRLGVNTEAFF.

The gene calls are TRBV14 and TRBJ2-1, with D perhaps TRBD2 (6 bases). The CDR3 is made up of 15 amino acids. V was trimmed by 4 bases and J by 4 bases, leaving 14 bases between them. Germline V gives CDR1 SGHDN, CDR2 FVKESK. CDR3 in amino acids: CASSLGTSLYNEQFF. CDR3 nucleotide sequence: TGTGCCAGCAGCCTAGGGACTTCCCTATACAATGAGCAGTTCTTC. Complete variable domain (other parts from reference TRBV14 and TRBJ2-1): EAGVTQFPSHSVIEKGQTVTLRCDPISGHDNLYWYRRVMGKEIKFLLHFVKESKQDESGMPNNRFLAERTGGTYSTLKVQPAELEDSGVYFCASSLGTSLYNEQFFGPGTRLTVL.

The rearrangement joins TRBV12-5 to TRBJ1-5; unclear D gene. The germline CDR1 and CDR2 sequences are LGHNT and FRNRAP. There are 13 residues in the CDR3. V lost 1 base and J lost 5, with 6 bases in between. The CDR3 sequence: CASGLGPDQPQHF. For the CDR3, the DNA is TGTGCTAGTGGTTTGGGCCCCGATCAGCCCCAGCATTTT.

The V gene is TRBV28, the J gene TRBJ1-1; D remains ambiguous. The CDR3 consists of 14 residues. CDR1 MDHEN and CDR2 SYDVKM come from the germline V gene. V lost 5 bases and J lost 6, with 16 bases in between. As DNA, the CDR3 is TGTGCCAGCAGTCGTTTTCCCGCGGTGGCTGAAGCTTTCTTT. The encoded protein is CASSRFPAVAEAFF.

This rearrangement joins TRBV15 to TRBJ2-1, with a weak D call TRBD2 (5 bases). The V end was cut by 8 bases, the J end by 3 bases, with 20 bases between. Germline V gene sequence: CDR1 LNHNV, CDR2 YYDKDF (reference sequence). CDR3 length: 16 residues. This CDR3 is CATAGPGTGNYNEQFF. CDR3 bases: TGTGCCACCGCGGGCCCGGGTACGGGGAACTACAATGAGCAGTTCTTC.

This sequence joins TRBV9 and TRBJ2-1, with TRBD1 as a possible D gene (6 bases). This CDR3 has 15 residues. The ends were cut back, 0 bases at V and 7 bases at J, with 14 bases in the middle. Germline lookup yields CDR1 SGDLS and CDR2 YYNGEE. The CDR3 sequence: CASSVAGAPRNEQFF. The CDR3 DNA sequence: TGTGCCAGCAGCGTAGCAGGGGCCCCTAGAAATGAGCAGTTCTTC.

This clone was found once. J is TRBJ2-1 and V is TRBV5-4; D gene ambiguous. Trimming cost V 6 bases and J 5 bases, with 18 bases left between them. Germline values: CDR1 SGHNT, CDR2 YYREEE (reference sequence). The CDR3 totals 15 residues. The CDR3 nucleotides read TGTGCCAGCAAAGCCCCACGACGTCAGAACAATGAGCAGTTCTTC. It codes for CASKAPRRQNNEQFF. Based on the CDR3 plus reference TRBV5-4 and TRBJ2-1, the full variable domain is ETGVTQSPTHLIKTRGQQVTLRCSSQSGHNTVSWYQQALGQGPQFIFQYYREEENGRGNFPPRFSGLQFPNYSSELNVNALELDDSALYLCASKAPRRQNNEQFFGPGTRLTVL.

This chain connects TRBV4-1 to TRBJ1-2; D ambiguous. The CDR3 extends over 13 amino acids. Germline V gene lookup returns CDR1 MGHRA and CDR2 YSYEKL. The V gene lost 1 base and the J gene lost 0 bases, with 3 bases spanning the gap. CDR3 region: CASSQGTNYGYTF. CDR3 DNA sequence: TGCGCCAGCAGCCAAGGGACTAACTATGGCTACACCTTC.

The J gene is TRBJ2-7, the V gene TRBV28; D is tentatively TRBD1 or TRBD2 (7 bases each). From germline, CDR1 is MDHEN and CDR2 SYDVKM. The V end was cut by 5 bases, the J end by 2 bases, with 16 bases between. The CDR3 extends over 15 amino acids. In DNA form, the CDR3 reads TGTGCCAGCAGTCCTACCCAGGGGGGGGCCTACGAGCAGTACTTC. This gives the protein CASSPTQGGAYEQYF.

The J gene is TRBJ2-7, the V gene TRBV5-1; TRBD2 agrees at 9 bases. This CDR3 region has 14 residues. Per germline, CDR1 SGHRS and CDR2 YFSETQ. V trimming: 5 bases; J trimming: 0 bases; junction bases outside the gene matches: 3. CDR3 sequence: CASSPSGVSYEQYF. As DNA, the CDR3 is TGCGCCAGCAGTCCTAGCGGGGTCTCCTACGAGCAGTACTTC.

The CDR3 nucleotides are TGTGCCAGCAGCCCTCTGGGTGACTACGAGCAGTACTTC. This encodes CASSPLGDYEQYF. The rearrangement uses TRBV7-6 and TRBJ2-7; D unresolved. This CDR3 region has 13 residues. V dropped 5 bases and J dropped 3 bases, with 11 bases sitting between them. From germline, CDR1 is SGHVS and CDR2 FNYEAQ.

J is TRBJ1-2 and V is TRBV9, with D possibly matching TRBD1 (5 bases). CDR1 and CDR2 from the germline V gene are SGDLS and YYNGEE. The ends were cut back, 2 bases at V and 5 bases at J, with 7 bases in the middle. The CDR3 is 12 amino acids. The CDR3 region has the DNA TGTGCCAGCAGCGTGGGGGTTTATGGCTACACCTTC. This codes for CASSVGVYGYTF.

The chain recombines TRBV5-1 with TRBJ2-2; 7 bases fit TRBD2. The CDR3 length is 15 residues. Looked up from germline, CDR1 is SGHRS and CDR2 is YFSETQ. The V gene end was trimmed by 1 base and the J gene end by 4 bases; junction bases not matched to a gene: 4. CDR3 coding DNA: TGCGCCAGCAGCTTGCCTAGCGGAACCACCGGGGAGCTGTTTTTT. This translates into CASSLPSGTTGELFF.

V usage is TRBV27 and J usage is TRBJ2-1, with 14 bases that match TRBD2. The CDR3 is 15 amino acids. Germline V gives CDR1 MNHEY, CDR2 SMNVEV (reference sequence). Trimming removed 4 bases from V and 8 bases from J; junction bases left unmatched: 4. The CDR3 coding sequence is TGTGCCAGCAGTTCCGGGACTAGCGGGAGATATGAGCAGTTCTTC. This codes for CASSSGTSGRYEQFF.

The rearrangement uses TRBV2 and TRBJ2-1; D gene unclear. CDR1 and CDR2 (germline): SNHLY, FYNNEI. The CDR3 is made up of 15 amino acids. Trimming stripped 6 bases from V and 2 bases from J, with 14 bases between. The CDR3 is CASRERSLTYNEQFF. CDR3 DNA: TGTGCCAGCAGAGAAAGAAGTCTCACCTACAATGAGCAGTTCTTC. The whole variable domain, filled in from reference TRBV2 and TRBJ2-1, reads EPEVTQTPSHQVTQMGQEVILRCVPISNHLYFYWYRQILGQKVEFLVSFYNNEISEKSEIFDDQFSVERPDGSNFTLKIRSTKLEDSAMYFCASRERSLTYNEQFFGPGTRLTVL.

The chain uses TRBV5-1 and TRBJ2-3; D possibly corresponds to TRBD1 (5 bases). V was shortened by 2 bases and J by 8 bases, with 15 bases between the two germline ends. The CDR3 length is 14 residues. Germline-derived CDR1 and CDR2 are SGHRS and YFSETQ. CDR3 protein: CASSFDSLKSTQYF. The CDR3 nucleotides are TGCGCCAGCAGCTTTGACAGCCTCAAAAGTACGCAGTATTTT. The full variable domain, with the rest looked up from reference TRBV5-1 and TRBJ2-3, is KAGVTQTPRYLIKTRGQQVTLSCSPISGHRSVSWYQQTPGQGLQFLFEYFSETQRNKGNFPGRFSGRQFSNSRSEMNVSTLELGDSALYLCASSFDSLKSTQYFGPGTRLTVL.

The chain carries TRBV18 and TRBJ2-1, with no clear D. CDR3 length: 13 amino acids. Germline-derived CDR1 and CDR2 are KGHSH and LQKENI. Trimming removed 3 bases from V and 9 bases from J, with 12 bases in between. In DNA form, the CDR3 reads TGTGCCAGCTCACCCTCCGGGCGATTTGAGCAGTTCTTC. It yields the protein CASSPSGRFEQFF.

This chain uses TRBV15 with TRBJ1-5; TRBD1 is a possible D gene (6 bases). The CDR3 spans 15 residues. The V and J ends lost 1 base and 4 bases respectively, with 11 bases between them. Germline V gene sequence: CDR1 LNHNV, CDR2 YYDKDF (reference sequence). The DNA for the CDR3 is TGTGCCACCAGCAGAGTGGCAGGGACAAATCAGCCCCAGCATTTT. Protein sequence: CATSRVAGTNQPQHF.